The 21 T cell receptor beta chains given below trace back to one sample, sequenced in a study of T cell changes during pregnancy in multiple sclerosis. Sequenced by immunoSEQ multiplex PCR; TCRdb stores in-frame clones only, minus some. The sample includes 35,000 to 40,000 clones, under 95% of them seen just once. The specimen comprised CD8+ T cells from peripheral blood mononuclear cells, sampled in the third trimester of pregnancy. Source of these receptors: a female donor with multiple sclerosis, enrolled in a pregnancy study.

The rearrangement links TRBV11-2 to TRBJ1-5; the D is unclear. The CDR3 is made up of 14 amino acids. The V gene's germline CDR1 is SGHAT and CDR2 FQNNGV. V dropped 3 bases and J dropped 2 bases, with 8 bases sitting between them. The CDR3 sequence is CASSLGGGNQPQHF. The CDR3 DNA is TGTGCCAGCAGCTTGGGAGGAGGCAATCAGCCCCAGCATTTT.

The chain links TRBV6-5 to TRBJ2-5; D possibly corresponds to TRBD2 (6 bases). Germline CDR1 reads MNHEY; CDR2 reads SVGAGI. The V gene lost 4 bases and the J gene lost 4 bases, with 16 bases spanning the gap. CDR3 size: 15 residues. CDR3 bases: TGTGCCAGCAGTTTCCGGACCGGTAGCGGAGAGACCCAGTACTTC. Translated, it gives CASSFRTGSGETQYF.

The chain combines TRBV4-2 with TRBJ2-3; 10 bases fit TRBD2. Trimming at V came to 11 bases and at J to 2 bases, leaving 10 bases not matched to a gene. This CDR3 contains 15 residues. Germline lookup yields CDR1 LGHNA and CDR2 YNFKEQ. This CDR3 is CAGRLAGRITDTQYF. For the CDR3, the DNA is TGTGCCGGGCGACTAGCGGGCCGAATCACAGATACGCAGTATTTT.

The chain's CDR3 is CASSERLAGTNEQFF. CDR3 nucleotides: TGTGCCAGCAGTGAGAGGCTAGCGGGAACCAATGAGCAGTTCTTC. The chain combines TRBV6-1 with TRBJ2-1, with TRBD2 identical over 9 bases. The CDR3 runs to 15 residues. Germline V gene data show CDR1 as MNHNS and CDR2 as SASEGT. The V segment lost 3 bases and the J segment 6 bases; nucleotides outside the gene matches: 6.

The chain combines TRBV29-1 with TRBJ2-1; 11 positions match TRBD2. The trim removed 3 bases at V and 7 bases at J, leaving 2 bases unmatched. CDR3 size: 13 residues. CDR1 and CDR2 (germline): SQVTM, ANQGSEA. The CDR3 bases are TGCAGCGTTGAGCTAGCGGGGGGTAATGAGCAGTTCTTC. Its protein product is CSVELAGGNEQFF.

A single count supports this clone. The V gene is TRBV4-3, the J gene TRBJ1-2, with D possibly matching TRBD1 (6 bases). Germline CDR1 and CDR2: LGHNA and YSLEER. There are 17 residues in the CDR3. Trimming removed 0 bases from V and 4 bases from J, with 18 bases in between. Here the CDR3 DNA reads TGCGCCAGCAGCCAAGATAGTATGACCTCAGGGGCCTATGGCTACACCTTC. This gives the protein CASSQDSMTSGAYGYTF.

The chain has TRBV19 and TRBJ2-7, with D perhaps matching TRBD1 (5 bases). Germline assignment: CDR1 LNHDA and CDR2 SQIVND (reference sequence). The CDR3 consists of 13 residues. With 3 bases removed from V and 5 bases from J, the gap between germline ends came to 11 bases. The CDR3 spells CASSMVQGDEQYF. CDR3 DNA: TGTGCCAGTAGTATGGTGCAGGGTGACGAGCAGTACTTC.

Here the CDR3 DNA reads TGTGCCAGCAGCTTTTCCGGGACTAGAGACGGCGAGCAGTACTTC. This encodes CASSFSGTRDGEQYF. This chain connects TRBV7-9 to TRBJ2-7; 8 nucleotides agree with TRBD2. The CDR3 has 15 residues. Germline loops: CDR1 SEHNR, CDR2 FQNEAQ (reference sequence). The trim removed 3 bases at V and 6 bases at J, leaving 10 bases unmatched.

The rearrangement links TRBV19 to TRBJ2-5, with 13 bases identical to TRBD2. In germline, CDR1 is LNHDA, CDR2 SQIVND (reference sequence). The CDR3 is 16 amino acids. Losses at the gene ends were 6 bases for V and 4 bases for J; bases not matched to a gene: 8. The chain's CDR3 is CASSGLAGERAETQYF. The CDR3 region has the DNA TGTGCCAGTAGCGGACTAGCGGGGGAAAGAGCAGAGACCCAGTACTTC.

This clone was found once. This sequence joins TRBV28 and TRBJ2-3; D perhaps matches TRBD1 (5 bases). V lost 7 bases and J 3 bases, leaving 20 bases between the germline ends. Germline V CDR1 and CDR2: MDHEN, SYDVKM. This CDR3 is built from 16 residues. CDR3 in amino acids: CASTNKTVTKTDTQYF. In DNA form, the CDR3 reads TGTGCCAGCACCAACAAGACAGTCACAAAGACAGATACGCAGTATTTT.

This clone was observed a single time. The chain employs TRBV15 and TRBJ2-2; TRBD1 might be the D (6 bases). Germline V gene sequence: CDR1 LNHNV, CDR2 YYDKDF (reference sequence). The CDR3 is 15 amino acids. Trimming removed 3 bases from V and 6 bases from J, with 14 bases in between. Written as DNA, the CDR3 is TGTGCCACCAGCAGCAGTTCCAGGGGATCCGGGGAGCTGTTTTTT. It translates to CATSSSSRGSGELFF.

The chain links TRBV19 to TRBJ2-7; tentative D call: TRBD2 (6 bases). The ends were cut back, 6 bases at V and 6 bases at J, with 12 bases in the middle. The CDR3 contains 12 residues. CDR1 and CDR2 (germline): LNHDA, SQIVND (reference sequence). The CDR3 nucleotides read TGTGCCAGTAGCTCCCTCGGGGGCGAGCAGTACTTC. Protein sequence: CASSSLGGEQYF.

The V and J genes are TRBV7-9 and TRBJ2-7; D gene ambiguous. The germline V gene encodes CDR1 SEHNR and CDR2 FQNEAQ (reference sequence). Trimming stripped 1 base from V and 5 bases from J, with 12 bases between. The CDR3 loop spans 14 amino acids. This CDR3 is CASSLVRISDEQYF. The CDR3 DNA reads as TGTGCCAGCAGCTTAGTCAGGATTTCGGACGAGCAGTACTTC.

The rearrangement links TRBV2 to TRBJ2-7, with 7 bases matching TRBD1. With 8 bases clipped from V and 6 bases from J, the junction kept 13 bases outside the gene matches. The germline gives CDR1 SNHLY, CDR2 FYNNEI. This CDR3 spans 14 amino acids. For the CDR3, the DNA is TGTGCCAGCGCACAGGGGACGAATGGGCTCGAGCAGTACTTC. Translated, it gives CASAQGTNGLEQYF.

The chain links TRBV29-1 to TRBJ2-7, with a weak D call TRBD1 (6 bases). The CDR3 sequence is 15 residues long. The germline V gene encodes CDR1 SQVTM and CDR2 ANQGSEA. The V end was cut by 4 bases, the J end by 1 base, with 17 bases between. CDR3: CSVVLAGALSYEQYF. CDR3 bases: TGCAGCGTTGTCCTAGCAGGGGCGCTTTCCTACGAGCAGTACTTC.

The rearrangement uses TRBV4-3 and TRBJ1-3; D is unclear. Germline V gene sequence: CDR1 LGHNA, CDR2 YSLEER. The CDR3 is 16 residues long. V was shortened by 0 bases and J by 4 bases, with 13 bases between the two germline ends. The CDR3 DNA reads as TGCGCCAGCAGCCAAGATCTCCGAGGGCTGGGAAACACCATATATTTT. Its translation is CASSQDLRGLGNTIYF.

J is TRBJ1-1 and V is TRBV7-9; maybe TRBD1 (6 bases). The CDR3 runs 15 residues. Trimming removed 5 bases at V and 0 bases at J, with 13 bases between. CDR1 is SEHNR and CDR2 is FQNEAQ in the germline V gene (reference sequence). The CDR3 is CASSNPGTMNTEAFF. CDR3 nucleotides: TGTGCCAGCAGCAACCCCGGGACAATGAACACTGAAGCTTTCTTT.

The gene calls are TRBV21-1 and TRBJ2-3; TRBD2, the table's D call, lacks a check against the DNA. TRBV21-1 is a pseudogene locus. This CDR3 contains 15 residues. CDR3 amino acids: CASQAPSGSTDTQYF. The CDR3 coding sequence is TGTGCCAGTCAAGCTCCTAGCGGGAGTACAGATACGCAGTATTTT.

The V gene is TRBV29-1, the J gene TRBJ2-7; 9 nucleotides line up with TRBD1. The CDR3 runs to 13 residues. CDR1 and CDR2 (germline): SQVTM, ANQGSEA. V was clipped by 2 bases and J by 3 bases; unmatched bases: 2. DNA of the CDR3: TGCAGCGTTGAATGGACAGGGGTCTACGAGCAGTACTTC. This gives the protein CSVEWTGVYEQYF.

The chain employs TRBV4-3 and TRBJ2-2; the D gene is possibly TRBD2 (6 bases). This CDR3 comprises 15 residues. V dropped 0 bases and J dropped 7 bases, with 12 bases sitting between them. The germline V gene has CDR1 LGHNA and CDR2 YSLEER. The CDR3: CASSQDLGGVGELFF. As DNA, the CDR3 is TGCGCCAGCAGCCAAGACCTGGGGGGAGTCGGGGAGCTGTTTTTT.

The chain joins TRBV10-3 to TRBJ2-1; 9 bases are a match to TRBD2. After removal of 0 bases from V and 2 bases from J, the junction contained 11 bases not matched to a gene. CDR1 is ENHRY and CDR2 is SYGVKD in the germline V gene. CDR3 length equals 19 residues. DNA for the CDR3: TGTGCCATCAGTGAGTCTCCGGGTAGCGGGAGCTTTACCTACAATGAGCAGTTCTTC. This sequence encodes CAISESPGSGSFTYNEQFF.